This T cell receptor (beta chain) was recovered during a study of cytomegalovirus exposure and HLA in healthy donors. This CDR3 spans 15 amino acids. CDR1 and CDR2 (germline): MDHEN, SYDVKM. The V and J ends lost 10 bases and 2 bases, in that order; junction bases with no gene match: 10. The donors were members of the validation cohort comprising about 120 subjects, separate from the approximately 630-subject first cohort. Remarks on this clone: What it binds is unknown.

Study-level results: Researchers catalogued some 160 TCR beta chains as cytomegalovirus-associated. The TCR clusters that emerged in the first cohort tended, a later analysis found, to co-occur in the 120 validation repertoires.

TCRdb keeps only in-frame clones here, not all; method: immunoSEQ multiplex PCR. The sample lists fewer than 150,000 clones; around 88% were seen once. The sequence was collected from a woman aged 18-29 years in good health and CMV-seropositive. The genes are TRBV28 and TRBJ1-5; the match to TRBD1 covers 8 bases. Sequencing was performed on PBMCs. The chain's CDR3 is CATLKDRGGNQPQHF. CDR3 DNA sequence: TGTGCCACCCTGAAAGACAGGGGAGGCAATCAGCCCCAGCATTTT.